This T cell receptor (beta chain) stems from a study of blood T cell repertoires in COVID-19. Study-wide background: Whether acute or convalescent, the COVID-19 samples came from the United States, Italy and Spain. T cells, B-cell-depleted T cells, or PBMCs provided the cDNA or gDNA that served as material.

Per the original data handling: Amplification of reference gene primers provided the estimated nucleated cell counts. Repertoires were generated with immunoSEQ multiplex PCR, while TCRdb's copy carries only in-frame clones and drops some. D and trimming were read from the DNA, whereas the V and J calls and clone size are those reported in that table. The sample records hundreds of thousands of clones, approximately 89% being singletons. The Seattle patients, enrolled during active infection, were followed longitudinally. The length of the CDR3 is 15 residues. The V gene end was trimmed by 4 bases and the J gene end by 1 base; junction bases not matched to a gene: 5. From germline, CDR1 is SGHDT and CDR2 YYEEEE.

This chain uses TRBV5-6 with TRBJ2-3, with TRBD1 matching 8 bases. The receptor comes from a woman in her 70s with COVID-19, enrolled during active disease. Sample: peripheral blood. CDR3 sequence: CASSQTGDGTDTQYF. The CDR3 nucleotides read TGTGCCAGCAGCCAGACAGGGGATGGCACAGATACGCAGTATTTT.